What follows describes a single T cell receptor (beta chain). Antigen unknown. This sample stems from a study of T cell repertoires in cytomegalovirus infection. Across the whole study: Carrying CMV and the relevant HLA type showed in public TCR beta signatures.

V was cut by 2 bases and J by 8 bases, with 10 bases left in between. CDR3 length equals 13 residues. Germline V gene sequence: CDR1 LGHNT, CDR2 FRNRAP. TCRdb used MiXCR to reprocess the reads, holding one entry per CDR3 protein. This table holds around 330,000 distinct CDR3 sequences, roughly 17% found once. Findings and caveats of the study: CMV-specific TCR beta clonotypes restricted by HLA-C were the ones dominating the ex vivo response.

This sequence joins TRBV12-5 and TRBJ2-1; the D gene is possibly TRBD2 (6 bases). The TCR sequence derives from a human donor in good health (CMV status not recorded). Some clones in this sample may be carry-over from other donors' samples. The specimen sequenced was PBMCs. This CDR3 reads CASGLYGGHEQFF. The CDR3 coding sequence is TGTGCTAGTGGTTTGTACGGGGGTCATGAGCAGTTCTTC.